This T cell receptor beta chain was obtained from a study of blood T cells in healthy people across ages. Points on this clonotype: Its antigen is currently unknown.

Combining a sample-barcoded 5' primer with a J-beta primer mix, a second PCR ran for roughly 7 to 11 cycles. Each cDNA molecule received a tag from a template-switch adaptor that had 12 random nucleotides. From the 5' RACE reads, TCRdb called clonotypes with MiXCR, one entry per CDR3 protein. This table has hundreds of thousands of distinct CDR3 sequences, roughly 25% appearing once. Study-level points and caveats: The fall in TCR beta diversity per million T cells was roughly linear with age.

These data were likewise used in another study, on T cells of mothers and their children. This second report adds: Compared with unrelated pairs, related mother-child pairs had slightly higher, non-significant overlap.

Specimen: blood. This TCR was recovered from a boy younger than 18 in good health.

The CDR3 spells CASSSGTHPETQYF. The CDR3 nucleotides are TGTGCCAGTAGTAGCGGGACGCACCCAGAGACCCAGTACTTC. This rearrangement joins TRBV12-3 or TRBV12-4 to TRBJ2-5, with TRBD2 matching 8 bases. V was pared by 9 bases and J by 4 bases, with 10 bases of the junction left unmatched. The CDR3 contains 14 residues.